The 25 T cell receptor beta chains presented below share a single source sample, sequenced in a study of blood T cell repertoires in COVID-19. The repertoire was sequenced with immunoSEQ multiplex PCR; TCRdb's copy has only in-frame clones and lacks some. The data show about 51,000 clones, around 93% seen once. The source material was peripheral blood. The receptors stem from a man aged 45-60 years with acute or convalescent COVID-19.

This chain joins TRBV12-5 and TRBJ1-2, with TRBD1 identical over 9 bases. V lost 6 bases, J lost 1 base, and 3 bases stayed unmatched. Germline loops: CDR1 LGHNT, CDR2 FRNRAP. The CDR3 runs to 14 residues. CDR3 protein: CASGSGQGNYGYTF. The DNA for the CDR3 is TGTGCTAGTGGCTCGGGACAGGGTAACTATGGCTACACCTTC.

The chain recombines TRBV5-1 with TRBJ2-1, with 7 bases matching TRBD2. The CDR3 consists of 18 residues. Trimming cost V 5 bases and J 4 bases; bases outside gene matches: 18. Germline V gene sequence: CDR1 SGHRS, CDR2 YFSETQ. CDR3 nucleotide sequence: TGCGCCAGCAGACTACCTCCTGAGAGTAGCGGGCGTTACAATGAGCAGTTCTTC. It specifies CASRLPPESSGRYNEQFF.

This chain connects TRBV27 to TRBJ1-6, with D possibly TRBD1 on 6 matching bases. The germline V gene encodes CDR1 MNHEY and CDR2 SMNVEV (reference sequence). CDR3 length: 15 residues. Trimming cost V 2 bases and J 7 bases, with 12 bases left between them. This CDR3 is CASSLVRGLNSPLHF. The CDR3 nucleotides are TGTGCCAGCAGTTTAGTCAGGGGTTTGAATTCACCCCTCCACTTT.

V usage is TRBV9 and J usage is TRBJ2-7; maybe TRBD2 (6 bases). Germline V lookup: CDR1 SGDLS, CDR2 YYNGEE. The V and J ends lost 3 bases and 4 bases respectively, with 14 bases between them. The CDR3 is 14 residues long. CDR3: CASSATLGRYEQYF. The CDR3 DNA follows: TGTGCCAGCAGCGCAACATTGGGGAGGTACGAGCAGTACTTC.

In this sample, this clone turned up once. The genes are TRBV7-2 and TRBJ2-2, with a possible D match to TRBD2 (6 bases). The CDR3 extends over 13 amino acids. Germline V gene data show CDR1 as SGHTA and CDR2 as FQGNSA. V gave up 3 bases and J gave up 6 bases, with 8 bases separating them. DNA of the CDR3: TGTGCCAGCAGCTTTCCGGGGGCCGGGGAGCTGTTTTTT. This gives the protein CASSFPGAGELFF.

The CDR3 bases are TGTGCCAGCAGCTTGGTGGCACAGGGGGCCTACGAGCAGTACTTC. Amino acid sequence: CASSLVAQGAYEQYF. The V call is TRBV5-5, the J call TRBJ2-7, with 8 bases fitting TRBD1. The V and J ends lost 0 bases and 2 bases, in that order; junction bases with no gene match: 4. Germline V gene sequence: CDR1 SGHKS, CDR2 YYEKEE (reference sequence). The CDR3 is made up of 15 amino acids.

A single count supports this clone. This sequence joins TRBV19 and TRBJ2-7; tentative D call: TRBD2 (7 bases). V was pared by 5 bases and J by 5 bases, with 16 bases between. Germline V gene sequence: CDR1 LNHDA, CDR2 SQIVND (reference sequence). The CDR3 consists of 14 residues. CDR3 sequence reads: CASSGGGIVDEQYF. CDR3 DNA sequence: TGTGCCAGTAGTGGGGGGGGCATTGTCGACGAGCAGTACTTC. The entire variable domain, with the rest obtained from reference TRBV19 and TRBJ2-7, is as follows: DGGITQSPKYLFRKEGQNVTLSCEQNLNHDAMYWYRQDPGQGLRLIYYSQIVNDFQKGDIAEGYSVSREKKESFPLTVTSAQKNPTAFYLCASSGGGIVDEQYFGPGTRLTVT.

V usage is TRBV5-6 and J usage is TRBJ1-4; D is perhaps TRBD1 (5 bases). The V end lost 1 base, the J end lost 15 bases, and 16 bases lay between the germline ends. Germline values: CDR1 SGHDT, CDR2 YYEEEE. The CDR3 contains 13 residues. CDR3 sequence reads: CASSLRRGGPLFF. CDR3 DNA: TGTGCCAGCAGCTTGAGGCGGGGCGGACCTTTGTTTTTT.

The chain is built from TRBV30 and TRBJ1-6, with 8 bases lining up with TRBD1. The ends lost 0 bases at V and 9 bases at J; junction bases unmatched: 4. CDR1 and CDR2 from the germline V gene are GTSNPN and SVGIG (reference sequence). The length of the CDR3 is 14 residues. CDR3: CAWSVLQGGSPLHF. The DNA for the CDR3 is TGTGCCTGGAGTGTACTACAGGGGGGTTCACCCCTCCACTTT.

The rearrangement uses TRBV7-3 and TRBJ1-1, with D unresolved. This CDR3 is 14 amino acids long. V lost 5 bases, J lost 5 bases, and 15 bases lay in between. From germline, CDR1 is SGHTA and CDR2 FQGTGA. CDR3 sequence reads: CASSQLNTGTEAFF. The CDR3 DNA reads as TGTGCCAGCAGCCAACTTAATACGGGGACTGAAGCTTTCTTT.

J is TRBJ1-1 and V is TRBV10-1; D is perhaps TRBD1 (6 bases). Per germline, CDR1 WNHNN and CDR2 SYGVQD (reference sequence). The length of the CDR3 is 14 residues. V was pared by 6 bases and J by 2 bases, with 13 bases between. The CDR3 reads CASSRDTTNTEAFF. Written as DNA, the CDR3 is TGCGCCAGCAGCCGGGACACGACCAACACTGAAGCTTTCTTT.

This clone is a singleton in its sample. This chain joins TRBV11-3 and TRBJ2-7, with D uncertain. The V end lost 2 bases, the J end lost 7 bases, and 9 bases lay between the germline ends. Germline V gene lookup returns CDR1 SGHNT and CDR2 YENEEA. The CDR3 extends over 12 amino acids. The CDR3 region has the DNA TGTGCCAGCAGCTTATCAGGTGCGGAGCAGTACTTC. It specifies CASSLSGAEQYF.

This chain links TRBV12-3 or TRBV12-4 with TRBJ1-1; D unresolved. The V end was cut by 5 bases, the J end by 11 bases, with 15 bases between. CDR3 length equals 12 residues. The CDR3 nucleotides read TGTGCCAGCAGTCTGACCCCGATCGGGGCTTTCTTT. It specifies CASSLTPIGAFF.

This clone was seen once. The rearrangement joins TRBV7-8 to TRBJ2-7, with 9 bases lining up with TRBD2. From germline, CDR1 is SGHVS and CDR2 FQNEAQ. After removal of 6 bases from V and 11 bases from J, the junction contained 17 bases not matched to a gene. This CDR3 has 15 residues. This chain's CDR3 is CASSYVAAGGQFKYF. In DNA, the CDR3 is TGTGCCAGCAGTTACGTAGCGGCGGGGGGGCAGTTTAAGTACTTC.

Here the CDR3 DNA reads TGTGCCAGCAGCTTAAGAGGACAGGGTGAGCAGTACTTC. It translates to CASSLRGQGEQYF. The chain uses TRBV7-3 and TRBJ2-7; TRBD1 aligns across 8 bases. V shed 1 base, J shed 7 bases, and the junction held 3 bases outside the gene matches. Germline values: CDR1 SGHTA, CDR2 FQGTGA. The CDR3 consists of 13 residues. The full variable domain, its missing parts supplied by reference TRBV7-3 and TRBJ2-7, is GAGVSQTPSNKVTEKGKYVELRCDPISGHTALYWYRQSLGQGPEFLIYFQGTGAADDSGLPNDRFFAVRPEGSVSTLKIQRTERGDSAVYLCASSLRGQGEQYFGPGTRLTVT.

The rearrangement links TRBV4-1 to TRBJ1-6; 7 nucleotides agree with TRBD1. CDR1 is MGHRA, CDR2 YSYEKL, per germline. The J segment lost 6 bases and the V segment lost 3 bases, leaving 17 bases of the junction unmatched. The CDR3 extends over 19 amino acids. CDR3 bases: TGCGCCAGCAGCCAGGGCCCGCGGGCCAGGGGGTTAAGTAATTCACCCCTCCACTTT. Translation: CASSQGPRARGLSNSPLHF.

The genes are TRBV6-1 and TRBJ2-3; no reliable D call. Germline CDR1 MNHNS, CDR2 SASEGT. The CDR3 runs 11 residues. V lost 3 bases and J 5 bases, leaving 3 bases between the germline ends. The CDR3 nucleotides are TGTGCCAGCAGTGACATAGATACGCAGTATTTT. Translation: CASSDIDTQYF.

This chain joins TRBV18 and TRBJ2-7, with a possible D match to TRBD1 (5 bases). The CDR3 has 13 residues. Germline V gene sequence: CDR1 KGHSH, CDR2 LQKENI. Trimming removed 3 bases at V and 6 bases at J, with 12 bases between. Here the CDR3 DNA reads TGTGCCAGCTCACCCCCAGGGTTGGGCGAGCAGTACTTC. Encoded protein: CASSPPGLGEQYF.

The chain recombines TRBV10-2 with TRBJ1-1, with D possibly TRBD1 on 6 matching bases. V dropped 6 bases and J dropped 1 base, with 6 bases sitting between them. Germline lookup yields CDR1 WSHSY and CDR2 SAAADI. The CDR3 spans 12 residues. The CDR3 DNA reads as TGCGCCAGCAGCAGGGGGAACACTGAAGCTTTCTTT. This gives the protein CASSRGNTEAFF.

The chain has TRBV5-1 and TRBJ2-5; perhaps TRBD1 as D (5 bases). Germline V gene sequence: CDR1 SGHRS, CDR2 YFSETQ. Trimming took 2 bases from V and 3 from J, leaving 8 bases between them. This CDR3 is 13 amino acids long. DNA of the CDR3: TGCGCCAGCAGCTTACAGGCCGAAGAGACCCAGTACTTC. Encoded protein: CASSLQAEETQYF.

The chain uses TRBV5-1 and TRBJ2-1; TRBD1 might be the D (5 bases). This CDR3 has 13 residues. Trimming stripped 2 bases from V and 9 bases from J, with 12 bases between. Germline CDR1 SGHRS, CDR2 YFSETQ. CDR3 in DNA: TGCGCCAGCAGCTTCCCCAGGGCTATTGAGCAGTTCTTC. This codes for CASSFPRAIEQFF.

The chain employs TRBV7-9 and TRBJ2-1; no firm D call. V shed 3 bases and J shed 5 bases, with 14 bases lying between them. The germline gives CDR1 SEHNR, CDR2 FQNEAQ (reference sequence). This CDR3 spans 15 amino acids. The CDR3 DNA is TGTGCCAGCAGCTTCACACAGACGTTGCACAATGAGCAGTTCTTC. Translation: CASSFTQTLHNEQFF.

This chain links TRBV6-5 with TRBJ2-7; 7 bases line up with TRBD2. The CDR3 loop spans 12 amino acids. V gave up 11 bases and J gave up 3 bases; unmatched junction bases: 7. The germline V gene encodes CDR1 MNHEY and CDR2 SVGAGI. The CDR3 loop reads CAASGTGYEQYF. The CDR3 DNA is TGTGCCGCTAGCGGAACGGGCTACGAGCAGTACTTC.

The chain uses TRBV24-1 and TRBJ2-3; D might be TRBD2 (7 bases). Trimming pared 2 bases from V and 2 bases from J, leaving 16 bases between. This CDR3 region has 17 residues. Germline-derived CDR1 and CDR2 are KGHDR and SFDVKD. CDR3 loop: CATSDSPIAGATDTQYF. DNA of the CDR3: TGTGCCACCAGTGATTCCCCAATCGCGGGGGCCACAGATACGCAGTATTTT.

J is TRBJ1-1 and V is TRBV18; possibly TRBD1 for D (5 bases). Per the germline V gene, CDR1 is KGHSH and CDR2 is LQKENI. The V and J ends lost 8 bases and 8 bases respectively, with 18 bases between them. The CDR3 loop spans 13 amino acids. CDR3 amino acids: CASTPQGLFEAFF. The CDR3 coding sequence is TGTGCCAGCACCCCCCAGGGCCTCTTCGAAGCTTTCTTT.